These 32 T cell receptor beta chains were all obtained from the same sample, sequenced in a study of shared clonotypes between healthy human individuals. Libraries were prepared by immunoSEQ multiplex PCR; TCRdb keeps only in-frame clonotypes and omits some of them. The sample lists a few million clones, about 92% occurring once. Material: naive CD4+ T cells sorted from blood. The subset is: CD45RA+ positively selected. The receptors were gathered from a man aged 18 to 30 in good health.

The chain couples TRBV5-1 to TRBJ2-7, with no clear D. Germline V gene lookup returns CDR1 SGHRS and CDR2 YFSETQ. Trimming shortened V by 5 bases and J by 2 bases, and 14 bases separated the two germline ends. The CDR3 is 14 amino acids. CDR3 loop: CASSQDGAAYEQYF. CDR3 DNA: TGCGCCAGCAGTCAGGACGGAGCCGCCTACGAGCAGTACTTC.

The CDR3 DNA follows: TGTGCCAGCAGCTCCAGGGGGGATAGCAATCAGCCCCAGCATTTT. This sequence encodes CASSSRGDSNQPQHF. The V and J genes are TRBV7-6 and TRBJ1-5; the match to TRBD1 covers 7 bases. Germline V gene data show CDR1 as SGHVS and CDR2 as FNYEAQ. Trimming at V came to 4 bases and at J to 0 bases, leaving 3 bases not matched to a gene. This CDR3 is 15 amino acids long.

This chain links TRBV2 with TRBJ2-6; no clear D gene. CDR3 size: 17 residues. Germline V gene data show CDR1 as SNHLY and CDR2 as FYNNEI. Trimming took off 3 bases at V and 3 bases at J, with 15 bases between the two ends. This CDR3 is CASSDSPYRHGANVLTF. The CDR3 DNA reads TGTGCCAGCAGTGACAGTCCCTACCGTCATGGGGCCAACGTCCTGACTTTC.

For this clone: The sample holds other DNA sequences that translate to the same CDR3. The CDR3: CASSYGTDTQYF. The CDR3 nucleotides are TGTGCCAGCAGTTATGGCACAGATACGCAGTATTTT. The chain uses TRBV6-6 and TRBJ2-3, with D hard to call. Trimming took 3 bases from V and 1 from J, leaving 2 bases between them. Germline V gene lookup returns CDR1 MNHNY and CDR2 SVGAGI (reference sequence). CDR3 length: 12 residues.

V gene TRBV28 combines with J gene TRBJ1-2, with 8 nucleotides matching TRBD1. Germline loops: CDR1 MDHEN, CDR2 SYDVKM. The CDR3 sequence is 13 residues long. V lost 8 bases to trimming and J lost 7 bases; unmatched junction nucleotides: 9. DNA of the CDR3: TGTGCCAGCGGTGACAGGGGACGTTTTGGCTACACCTTC. Translating it yields CASGDRGRFGYTF.

The chain uses TRBV10-2 and TRBJ2-3; TRBD2 agrees at 12 bases. The CDR3 has 13 residues. CDR1 WSHSY and CDR2 SAAADI come from the germline V gene. V shed 7 bases, J shed 5 bases, and the junction held 1 base outside the gene matches. The CDR3 protein is CASKLAGGDTQYF. CDR3 coding DNA: TGCGCCAGCAAACTAGCGGGGGGAGATACGCAGTATTTT.

This rearrangement joins TRBV7-2 to TRBJ1-5; the D is unclear. CDR1 and CDR2 (germline): SGHTA, FQGNSA. V gave up 3 bases and J gave up 2 bases, with 8 bases separating them. CDR3 length: 14 residues. The CDR3 reads CASSFRDGNQPQHF. For the CDR3, the DNA is TGTGCCAGCAGCTTTCGGGATGGCAATCAGCCCCAGCATTTT.

The rearrangement joins TRBV12-5 to TRBJ1-5; D unclear. Looked up from germline, CDR1 is LGHNT and CDR2 is FRNRAP. V gave up 1 base and J gave up 0 bases, with 7 bases separating them. This CDR3 spans 15 amino acids. The CDR3 here is CASGLGQNSNQPQHF. The CDR3 DNA sequence: TGTGCTAGTGGTTTGGGGCAGAATAGCAATCAGCCCCAGCATTTT.

About this clone itself: Different DNA sequences within this sample yield the same CDR3. The chain joins TRBV6-5 to TRBJ2-7; D may match TRBD1 or TRBD2 (6 bases each). Looked up from germline, CDR1 is MNHEY and CDR2 is SVGAGI. V lost 6 bases and J lost 5, with 11 bases in between. The CDR3 has 12 residues. This chain's CDR3 is CASRRGANEQYF. The CDR3 DNA follows: TGTGCCAGCAGAAGGGGGGCCAACGAGCAGTACTTC.

This clone was detected only a few times. V gene TRBV9 combines with J gene TRBJ1-6; D is unclear. Germline CDR1 reads SGDLS; CDR2 reads YYNGEE. The CDR3 covers 14 residues. Trimming took 0 bases from V and 9 from J, leaving 10 bases between them. CDR3: CASSVAVRGSPLHF. CDR3 DNA: TGTGCCAGCAGCGTAGCGGTGCGCGGTTCACCCCTCCACTTT. The full variable domain, completed using reference TRBV9 and TRBJ1-6, is DSGVTQTPKHLITATGQRVTLRCSPRSGDLSVYWYQQSLDQGLQFLIQYYNGEERAKGNILERFSAQQFPDLHSELNLSSLELGDSALYFCASSVAVRGSPLHFGNGTRLTVT.

This clone was recorded a few times. The V gene is TRBV6-1, the J gene TRBJ2-7, with a tentative D call TRBD1 (6 bases). The ends were cut back, 5 bases at V and 3 bases at J, with 17 bases in the middle. From germline, CDR1 is MNHNS and CDR2 SASEGT. CDR3 length: 15 residues. The CDR3 reads CASSTRDTSGYEQYF. CDR3 coding DNA: TGTGCCAGCAGTACCCGGGACACGTCCGGCTACGAGCAGTACTTC.

This clone is a singleton in its sample. This chain's CDR3 is CASSLGLGGLEQYF. CDR3 sequence (DNA): TGTGCCAGCAGCCTGGGACTAGGCGGTCTCGAGCAGTACTTC. J is TRBJ2-7 and V is TRBV5-6, with 8 bases lining up with TRBD2. The CDR3 has 14 amino acids. Trimming at V came to 4 bases and at J to 6 bases, leaving 9 bases not matched to a gene. Germline values: CDR1 SGHDT, CDR2 YYEEEE.

A remark on this clone: Other DNA sequences from this sample encode an identical CDR3 as well. The chain recombines TRBV28 with TRBJ2-6; D is unresolved. Germline assignment: CDR1 MDHEN and CDR2 SYDVKM. The CDR3 runs 13 residues. Trimming removed 3 bases at V and 2 bases at J, with 2 bases between. The CDR3 DNA reads as TGTGCCAGCAGTTTGCCTGGGGCCAACGTCCTGACTTTC. Amino acid sequence: CASSLPGANVLTF.

This rearrangement joins TRBV28 to TRBJ1-2, with D uncertain. The ends were cut back, 4 bases at V and 4 bases at J, with 16 bases in the middle. CDR1 and CDR2 (germline): MDHEN, SYDVKM. This CDR3 comprises 15 residues. CDR3 in DNA: TGTGCCAGCAGTTCCCAGTCCGCGGGGTTCTATGGCTACACCTTC. This codes for CASSSQSAGFYGYTF.

This chain uses TRBV6-5 with TRBJ1-5, with D possibly TRBD1 on 6 matching bases. V dropped 2 bases and J dropped 7 bases, with 9 bases sitting between them. The CDR3 is 13 amino acids. CDR1 MNHEY and CDR2 SVGAGI come from the germline V gene. The CDR3 nucleotides read TGTGCCAGCAGTTACGCCAGGGGACAGCCCCAGCATTTT. Amino acids: CASSYARGQPQHF.

The rearrangement uses TRBV28 and TRBJ1-2; D gene ambiguous. The CDR3 sequence is 14 residues long. Germline loops: CDR1 MDHEN, CDR2 SYDVKM. Trimming took 6 bases from V and 7 from J, leaving 18 bases between them. The CDR3: CASSYLRMTGGYTF. CDR3 in DNA: TGTGCCAGCAGCTATCTTCGGATGACGGGTGGCTACACCTTC.

With respect to this clone: Other DNA variants within this sample encode the same CDR3. The V call is TRBV5-1, the J call TRBJ1-3; tentatively, D is TRBD1 (5 bases). Trimming took 4 bases from V and 4 from J, leaving 12 bases between them. There are 14 residues in the CDR3. Germline V CDR1 and CDR2: SGHRS, YFSETQ. The CDR3: CASSGGSSGNTIYF. Here the CDR3 DNA reads TGCGCCAGCAGCGGGGGATCGTCCGGAAACACCATATATTTT.

The V and J genes are TRBV2 and TRBJ1-1; 7 bases line up with TRBD1. CDR1 and CDR2 from the germline V gene are SNHLY and FYNNEI. This CDR3 has 14 amino acids. V was clipped by 6 bases and J by 4 bases; unmatched bases: 8. This CDR3 reads CASRGDRWGTEAFF. The CDR3 DNA is TGTGCCAGCAGGGGGGACAGATGGGGCACTGAAGCTTTCTTT.

Of note for this clone: In the same sample, other DNA sequences code for this CDR3. The CDR3 sequence is CASSTRTGEQFF. The CDR3, as DNA: TGTGCCAGCAGCACCCGGACAGGGGAGCAGTTCTTC. The rearrangement uses TRBV7-2 and TRBJ2-1; 8 nucleotides match TRBD1. Germline V lookup: CDR1 SGHTA, CDR2 FQGNSA. The CDR3 has 12 amino acids. J gave up 10 bases and V 5 bases, and 4 bases lay outside the gene matches.

The chain is built from TRBV9 and TRBJ2-2, with D tentatively TRBD2 (5 bases). Per germline, CDR1 SGDLS and CDR2 YYNGEE. The CDR3 is made up of 16 amino acids. V was cut by 1 base and J by 1 base, with 11 bases left in between. Here the CDR3 DNA reads TGTGCCAGCAGCGTATCCTTCGGGAAGAACACCGGGGAGCTGTTTTTT. Its protein is CASSVSFGKNTGELFF.

The V gene is TRBV21-1, the J gene TRBJ1-5. TRBV21-1 has pseudogene status. The length of the CDR3 is 13 residues. CDR3 DNA: TGTGCCAGCAAGAGGTTGGGCAATCAGCCCCAGCATTTT. This translates into CASKRLGNQPQHF.

The CDR3 nucleotides read TGTGCCAGCAGGTACCGGGACAGGGGAAATGAAAAACTGTTTTTT. Amino acid sequence: CASRYRDRGNEKLFF. This chain connects TRBV6-5 to TRBJ1-4; 10 nucleotides match TRBD1. Unmatched junction bases numbered 6, after V lost 6 bases and J lost 5 bases. Germline V gives CDR1 MNHEY, CDR2 SVGAGI. The CDR3 totals 15 residues.

The chain combines TRBV6-4 with TRBJ1-2; no reliable D call. The CDR3 consists of 11 residues. Germline V gene sequence: CDR1 MRHNA, CDR2 SNTAGT. Trimming removed 3 bases from V and 6 bases from J, with 5 bases in between. The CDR3 sequence: CASSEGNGYTF. CDR3 coding DNA: TGTGCCAGCAGTGAGGGAAATGGCTACACCTTC.

The V gene is TRBV7-3, the J gene TRBJ2-5, with TRBD2 as a possible D gene (6 bases). Trimming left V 5 bases short and J 4 bases short, with 17 bases between. The germline CDR1 and CDR2 sequences are SGHTA and FQGTGA. The CDR3 consists of 15 residues. DNA for the CDR3: TGTGCCAGCAGCCCAAACGGAGGGCTCGGAGAGACCCAGTACTTC. This translates into CASSPNGGLGETQYF.

This sequence joins TRBV21-1 and TRBJ2-7. TRBV21-1 is a documented pseudogene. This CDR3 spans 14 amino acids. The CDR3 here is CASSRGPQGYEQYF. CDR3 sequence (DNA): TGTGCCAGCAGCAGAGGGCCGCAGGGATACGAGCAGTACTTC.

As concerns this clone: Within the sample, other DNA sequences also encode this same CDR3. The chain uses TRBV7-9 and TRBJ2-3; D is ambiguous. Trimming removed 5 bases from V and 0 bases from J, with 9 bases in between. The CDR3 sequence is 14 residues long. Per germline, CDR1 SEHNR and CDR2 FQNEAQ (reference sequence). DNA of the CDR3: TGTGCCAGCAGCCCCGGGCTCAGCACAGATACGCAGTATTTT. Translating it yields CASSPGLSTDTQYF.

The rearrangement links TRBV5-8 to TRBJ1-6; tentatively, D is TRBD1 (5 bases). The V end lost 2 bases, the J end lost 0 bases, and 18 bases lay between the germline ends. This CDR3 region has 19 residues. CDR1 and CDR2 (germline): SGHTS, YDEGEE. CDR3 bases: TGTGCCAGCAGCTTTGGGGCTGGACGTGTTGGCTCCTATAATTCACCCCTCCACTTT. Protein: CASSFGAGRVGSYNSPLHF. The full variable domain, with the rest looked up from reference TRBV5-8 and TRBJ1-6, is EAGVTQSPTHLIKTRGQQATLRCSPISGHTSVYWYQQALGLGLQFLLWYDEGEERNRGNFPPRFSGRQFPNYSSELNVNALELEDSALYLCASSFGAGRVGSYNSPLHFGNGTRLTVT.

The chain employs TRBV28 and TRBJ1-3; 9 bases are shared with TRBD1. The junction had 2 bases not matched to a gene; V was cut back by 5 bases and J by 0 bases. In germline, CDR1 is MDHEN, CDR2 SYDVKM. This CDR3 comprises 15 residues. The CDR3 loop reads CASSRTGVSGNTIYF. The DNA for the CDR3 is TGTGCCAGCAGTCGGACAGGGGTCTCTGGAAACACCATATATTTT.

The chain recombines TRBV10-1 with TRBJ2-7, with D unclear. Deletions cut 0 bases from V and 5 bases from J, with 8 bases between. Per the germline V gene, CDR1 is WNHNN and CDR2 is SYGVQD (reference sequence). This CDR3 has 13 residues. The CDR3 DNA follows: TGCGCCAGCAGTGAGTCTAGGGCAAACGAGCAGTACTTC. Amino acids: CASSESRANEQYF.

The chain couples TRBV5-6 to TRBJ2-3; D is unresolved. Trimming shortened V by 4 bases and J by 8 bases, and 17 bases separated the two germline ends. CDR1 is SGHDT and CDR2 is YYEEEE in the germline V gene. The CDR3 is made up of 14 amino acids. CDR3 sequence reads: CASSMAPPLGTQYF. For the CDR3, the DNA is TGTGCCAGCAGCATGGCGCCGCCTCTCGGTACGCAGTATTTT.

The chain recombines TRBV18 with TRBJ2-7; 14 nucleotides align to TRBD2. The CDR3 has 18 residues. Germline assignment: CDR1 KGHSH and CDR2 LQKENI. V lost 2 bases and J lost 0; bases outside the gene matches: 6. The CDR3 sequence: CASSPGLAGGPDSYEQYF. Written as DNA, the CDR3 is TGTGCCAGCTCACCAGGACTAGCGGGAGGCCCGGACTCCTACGAGCAGTACTTC.

The CDR3 sequence is CASSTSTGGSETQYF. The DNA for the CDR3 is TGTGCCAGCAGCACTTCTACAGGGGGCAGTGAGACCCAGTACTTC. This chain uses TRBV11-1 with TRBJ2-5, with 9 bases that match TRBD1. This CDR3 has 15 residues. Trimming cost V 5 bases and J 5 bases; bases outside gene matches: 9. The germline gives CDR1 SGHAT, CDR2 FQDESV (reference sequence).